Here is one T cell receptor beta chain with its context. The data stem from a study of CD8+ T cells in alopecia areata. This CDR3 is 16 amino acids long. Germline V gives CDR1 SGHTA, CDR2 FQGTGA. V shed 10 bases, J shed 0 bases, and the junction held 13 bases outside the gene matches. Treatment indicated: oral pan-JAK inhibitor, 5-10 mg twice daily. In each case, RNA was isolated and then reverse transcribed into cDNA as the sequencing template. Assay used: immunoSEQ multiplex PCR; TCRdb lists only in-frame clones, some missing. The table shows over 85,000 clones, with around 70% occurring only once. The rearrangement links TRBV7-3 to TRBJ2-7; 9 bases match TRBD1. The clonotype was recovered from a human donor with alopecia areata. Sample: CD8+ T cells sorted from blood, taken at roughly week 45, from a patient treated with tofacitinib. This CDR3 is CATGRDRGSSSYEQYF. The CDR3, as DNA: TGTGCCACCGGCCGCGACAGGGGGTCGAGCTCCTACGAGCAGTACTTC.